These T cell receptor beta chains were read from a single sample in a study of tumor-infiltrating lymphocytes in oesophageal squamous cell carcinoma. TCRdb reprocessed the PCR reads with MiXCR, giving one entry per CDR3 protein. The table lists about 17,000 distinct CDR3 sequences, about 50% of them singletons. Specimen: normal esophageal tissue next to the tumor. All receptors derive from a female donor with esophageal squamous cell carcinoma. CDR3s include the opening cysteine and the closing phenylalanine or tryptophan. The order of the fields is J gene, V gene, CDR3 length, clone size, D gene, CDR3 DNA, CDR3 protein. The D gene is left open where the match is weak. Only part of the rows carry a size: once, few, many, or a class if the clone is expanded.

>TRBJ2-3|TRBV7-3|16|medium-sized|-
TGTGCCAGCAGCCCCCAGGGTCGTGGGCGGTATGGTACGCAGTATTTT
CASSPQGRGRYGTQYF
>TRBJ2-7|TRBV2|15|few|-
TGTGCCAGCAGATTCCTGGACAGTGGGCGCTACGAGCAGTACTTC
CASRFLDSGRYEQYF
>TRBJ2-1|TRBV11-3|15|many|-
TGTGCCAGCAGCTTAGGGACTATGGCCTACAATGAGCAGTTCTTC
CASSLGTMAYNEQFF
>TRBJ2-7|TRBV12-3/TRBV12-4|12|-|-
TGTGCCTCCTCCCCCGGGCCCTACGAGCAGTACTTC
CASSPGPYEQYF
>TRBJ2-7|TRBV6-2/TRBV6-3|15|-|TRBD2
TGTGCCAGCAGTCCTCGACTAGCGGGAGGCTACGAGCAGTACTTC
CASSPRLAGGYEQYF
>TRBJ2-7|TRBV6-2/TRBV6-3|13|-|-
TGTGCCAGCAGTGCCACAGGGTCCGGCGAGCAGTACTTC
CASSATGSGEQYF
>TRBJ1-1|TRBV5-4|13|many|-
TGTGCCAGCAGCCGGCCGGGGAACACTGAAGCTTTCTTT
CASSRPGNTEAFF
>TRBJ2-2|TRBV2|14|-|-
TGTGCCAGCAAAATGGGCACGAACACCGGGGAGCTGTTTTTT
CASKMGTNTGELFF
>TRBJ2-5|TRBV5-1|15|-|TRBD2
TGCGCCAGCAGCGGACTAGCGGGAGGGCCGGAGACCCAGTACTTC
CASSGLAGGPETQYF
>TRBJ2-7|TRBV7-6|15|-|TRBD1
TGTGCCAGCAGCTCCTCCGGGACAGGGAGTTACGAGCAGTACTTC
CASSSSGTGSYEQYF
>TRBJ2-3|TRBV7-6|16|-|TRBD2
TGTGCCAGCAGCATACTAGCGGGAGTTTCCGCAGATACGCAGTATTTT
CASSILAGVSADTQYF
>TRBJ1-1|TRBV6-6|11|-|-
TGTGCCAGCATTTTAAGGGGTGAAGCTTTCTTT
CASILRGEAFF
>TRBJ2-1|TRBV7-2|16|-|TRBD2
TGTGCCAGCAGCTTAGGTCTAGCGGGCCCCTACAATGAGCAGTTCTTC
CASSLGLAGPYNEQFF
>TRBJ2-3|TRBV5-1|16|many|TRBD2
TGCGCCAGCAGCTCTCGACTAGCGGGCGGCACAGATACGCAGTATTTT
CASSSRLAGGTDTQYF
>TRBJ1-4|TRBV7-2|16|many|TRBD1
TGTGCCAGCAGCCCGCGACCGGGACAGGTTAATGAAAAACTGTTTTTT
CASSPRPGQVNEKLFF
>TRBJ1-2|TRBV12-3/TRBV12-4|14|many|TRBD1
TGTGCCAGCAGTTTAAATCGACAGGGGGATGGCTACACCTTC
CASSLNRQGDGYTF
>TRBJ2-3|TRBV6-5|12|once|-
TGTGCCAGCACCCCTAGCACAGATACGCAGTATTTT
CASTPSTDTQYF
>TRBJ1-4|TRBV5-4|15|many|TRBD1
TGTGCCAGCAGTTCTAACAGGGGAATTAATGAAAAACTGTTTTTT
CASSSNRGINEKLFF
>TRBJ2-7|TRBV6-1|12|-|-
TGTGCCACCGCCGGGAAAACAAACGAGCAGTACTTC
CATAGKTNEQYF
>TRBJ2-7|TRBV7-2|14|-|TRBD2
TGTGCCAGCAGCTTAGCACTAGCGACCTACGAGCAGTACTTC
CASSLALATYEQYF
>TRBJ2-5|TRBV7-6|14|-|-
TGTGCCAGCAGCTTAGTCGGGCAGGGAGGGACCCAGTACTTC
CASSLVGQGGTQYF
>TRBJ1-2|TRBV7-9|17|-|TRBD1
TGTGCCAGCAGCCCCGCAAACAGGGGCCTCCCCGGCTATGGCTACACCTTC
CASSPANRGLPGYGYTF
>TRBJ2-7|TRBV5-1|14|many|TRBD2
TGCGCCAGCAGCTTGGCCCGGGGAGGGAATGAGCAGTACTTC
CASSLARGGNEQYF
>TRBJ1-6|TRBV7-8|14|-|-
TGTGCCAGCAGCCCTGACCCCTATAATTCACCCCTCCACTTT
CASSPDPYNSPLHF
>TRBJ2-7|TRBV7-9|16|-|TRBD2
TGTGCCAGCAGCTCCGATAGCGGGAGGATCCGCTACGAGCAGTACTTC
CASSSDSGRIRYEQYF
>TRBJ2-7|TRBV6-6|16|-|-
TGTGCCAGCCAAGGTCTACTAGAAGGCCGGAGGGGCGAGCAGTACTTC
CASQGLLEGRRGEQYF
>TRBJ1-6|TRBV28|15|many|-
TGTGCCAGCAGTTTCGCCAGCGTAGGAGGTTCACCCCTCCACTTT
CASSFASVGGSPLHF
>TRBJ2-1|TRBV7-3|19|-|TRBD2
TGTGCCAGCAGCTTGGTGAGGGGTAGCGGGAGTCTAGCCTACAATGAGCAGTTCTTC
CASSLVRGSGSLAYNEQFF
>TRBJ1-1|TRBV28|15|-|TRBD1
TGTGCCAGCAGTTTAAACGACAGGGAGGTAGGTGAAGCTTTCTTT
CASSLNDREVGEAFF
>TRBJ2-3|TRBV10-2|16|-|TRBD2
TGCGCCAGCAGCTATAGCGGGGGGGCGGTTGCAGATACGCAGTATTTT
CASSYSGGAVADTQYF
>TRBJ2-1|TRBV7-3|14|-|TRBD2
TGTGCCAGCAGCTCGGGACTAGCGCCTAATGAGCAGTTCTTC
CASSSGLAPNEQFF
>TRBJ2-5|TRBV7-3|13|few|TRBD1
TGTGCCAGCAGCCGGGGACAGTTGGAGACCCAGTACTTC
CASSRGQLETQYF
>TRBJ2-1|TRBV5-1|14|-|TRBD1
TGCGCCAGCAGCTTATTACAGGGGGCTGGAGAGCAGTTCTTC
CASSLLQGAGEQFF
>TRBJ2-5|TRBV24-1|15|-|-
TGTGCCACCAGTGATTCAGCACCTTACCAAGAGACCCAGTACTTC
CATSDSAPYQETQYF
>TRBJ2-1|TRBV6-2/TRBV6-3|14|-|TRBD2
TGTGCCAGCAGGGTGCGGGGGGGCTTGGATGAGCAGTTCTTC
CASRVRGGLDEQFF
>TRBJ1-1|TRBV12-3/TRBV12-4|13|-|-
TGTGCCAGCAGCCTCTACAGGGACACTGAAGCTTTCTTT
CASSLYRDTEAFF
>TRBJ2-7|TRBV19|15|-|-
TGTGCCAGTAGTATTCGGGGGCCGGGGAGTTCACCCCTCCACTTC
CASSIRGPGSSPLHF
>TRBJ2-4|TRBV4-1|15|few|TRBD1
TGCGCCAGCAGCCCGGACAGGCACCGGGTGGGCATTCAGTACTTC
CASSPDRHRVGIQYF
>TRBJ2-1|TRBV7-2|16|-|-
TGTGCCAGCAGCTTAATCCCGCGGAGCTCCTACAATGAGCAGTTCTTC
CASSLIPRSSYNEQFF
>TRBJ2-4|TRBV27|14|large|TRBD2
TGTGCCAGCAGTTTGCTAGCGGGGAAAAACATTCAGTACTTC
CASSLLAGKNIQYF
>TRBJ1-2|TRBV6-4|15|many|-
TGTGCCAGCAGTCCCAGCGCCGGTAATGACTATGGCTACACCTTC
CASSPSAGNDYGYTF
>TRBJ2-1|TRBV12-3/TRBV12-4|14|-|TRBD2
TGTGCCAGCAGCCGACTAGCGGACTACAATGAGCAGTTCTTC
CASSRLADYNEQFF
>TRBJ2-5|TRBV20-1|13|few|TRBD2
TGCAGTGCTAGAGCTCCTAGCGGCAATGAGCAGTACTTC
CSARAPSGNEQYF
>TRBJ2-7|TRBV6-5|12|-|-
TGTGCCACCCGGACAGAAACCTACGAGCAGTACTTC
CATRTETYEQYF
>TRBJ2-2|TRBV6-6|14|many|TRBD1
TGTGCCAGCAGTTACACCACAGGGGCCGGGGAGCTGTTTTTT
CASSYTTGAGELFF
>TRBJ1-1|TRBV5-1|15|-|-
TGCGCCAGCAGCCCCGCTGGCAGGGTGGGAACTGAAGCTTTCTTT
CASSPAGRVGTEAFF
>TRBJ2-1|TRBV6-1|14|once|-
TGTGCCAGCAGTGCGACCTACAGTAACCATGAGCAGTTCTTC
CASSATYSNHEQFF
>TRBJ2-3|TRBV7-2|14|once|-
TGTGCCAGCAGCTTGTGGGTAGGCACAGATACGCAGTATTTT
CASSLWVGTDTQYF
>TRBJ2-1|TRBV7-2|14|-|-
TGTGCCAGCAGCTTAGCCACTAGCATAAATGAGCAGTTCTTC
CASSLATSINEQFF
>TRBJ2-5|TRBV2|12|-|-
TGTGCCAGCGGCGTGTACCAAGAGACCCAGTACTTC
CASGVYQETQYF
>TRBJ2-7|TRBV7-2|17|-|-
TGTGCCAGCAGCTTAGCCGATACCAGGTGGGTCTCCTACGAGCAGTACTTC
CASSLADTRWVSYEQYF
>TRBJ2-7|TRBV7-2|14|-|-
TGTGCCAGCAGCCAACGGGCCTCCTTCTACGAGCAGTACTTC
CASSQRASFYEQYF
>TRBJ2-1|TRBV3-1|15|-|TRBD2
TGTGCCAGCAGCCGGGGTGGGGACTATTACAATGAGCAGTTCTTC
CASSRGGDYYNEQFF